A selection of T cell receptor beta chains follows, all from one sample in a study of control samples from healthy donors and cancer patients. This table comes from immunoSEQ multiplex PCR, and its TCRdb copy is limited to in-frame clones, with some not included. The sample includes some 160,000 clones, 75% to 90% of them seen just once. Source material: blood. Every receptor here comes from a man in his thirties or forties in good health. Both conserved end residues are trimmed from each CDR3.

TRBJ2-3,TRBV6-2/TRBV6-3,12,ASSKGDTTDTQY
TRBJ1-1,TRBV11-1,14,ASSLPPASADTEAF
TRBJ2-1,TRBV6-4,13,ASSDEAVPQAEQF
TRBJ2-5,TRBV6-5,10,ASGAERETQY
TRBJ2-3,TRBV19,13,ASTPSPDGSDTQY
TRBJ1-2,TRBV11-3,14,ASSRFQTENNYGYT
TRBJ1-3,TRBV15,13,ATSRGGYSGNTIY
TRBJ2-7,TRBV9,12,ASSMGVGAYEQY
TRBJ2-7,TRBV5-1,11,ASSPDSSYEQY
TRBJ2-7,TRBV11-2,13,ASSFSGTGLYEQY
TRBJ1-1,TRBV27,12,ASSFRQLNTEAF
TRBJ2-1,TRBV29-1,12,SVAGRLSYNEQF
TRBJ1-5,TRBV18,12,ASSPEQVNQPQH
TRBJ2-7,TRBV4-3,10,ASSQDSHEQY